Presented here are 30 T cell receptor beta chains from one specimen sequenced in a study of identical twins. TCRdb called the 5' RACE reads again in MiXCR, with one record for every CDR3 protein. The sample holds roughly 290,000 distinct CDR3 sequences, over 8.5% seen once. These data also featured in a second study, about yellow fever vaccine responses in identical twins.

The sample comprised CD8+ T cells sorted from blood. Receptor source: a woman under 30 in good health.

This rearrangement joins TRBV24-1 to TRBJ1-5, with 9 bases that match TRBD1. CDR1 is KGHDR, CDR2 SFDVKD, per germline. The CDR3 has 18 amino acids. After removal of 4 bases from V and 4 bases from J, the junction contained 13 bases not matched to a gene. CDR3 amino acids: CATSEPDRGCRRNQPQHF. DNA for the CDR3: TGTGCCACCAGTGAGCCGGACAGGGGTTGTAGGAGGAATCAGCCCCAGCATTTT.

This clonotype showed up many times. This chain connects TRBV27 to TRBJ1-2; D remains unclear. Germline CDR1 and CDR2: MNHEY and SMNVEV (reference sequence). The CDR3 extends over 17 amino acids. Trimming left V 5 bases short and J 0 bases short, with 19 bases between. CDR3 sequence reads: CASSTFLAHGANYGYTF. The CDR3 DNA is TGTGCCAGCAGTACATTTTTGGCCCATGGGGCTAACTATGGCTACACCTTC.

In its sample, this clonotype was seen a few times. The chain is built from TRBV5-5 and TRBJ2-1; 8 bases map to TRBD2. The CDR3 has 15 residues. V lost 2 bases, J lost 5 bases, and 6 bases stayed unmatched. The V gene's germline CDR1 is SGHKS and CDR2 YYEKEE (reference sequence). CDR3 residues: CASSFWGAGDNEQFF. DNA for the CDR3: TGTGCCAGCAGCTTCTGGGGAGCGGGAGACAATGAGCAGTTCTTC.

V gene TRBV4-3 combines with J gene TRBJ2-7; TRBD1 matches at 10 bases. CDR1 is LGHNA, CDR2 YSLEER, per germline. This CDR3 has 16 amino acids. Trimming cost V 5 bases and J 0 bases; bases outside gene matches: 7. In DNA, the CDR3 is TGCGCCAGCAGCACCGGGACAGGGGCCAACTCCTACGAGCAGTACTTC. This encodes CASSTGTGANSYEQYF.

The chain employs TRBV7-8 and TRBJ2-1; 7 nucleotides align to TRBD2. This CDR3 comprises 16 residues. V shed 5 bases, J shed 2 bases, and the junction held 9 bases outside the gene matches. Germline CDR1 reads SGHVS; CDR2 reads FQNEAQ. In nucleotides, the CDR3 is TGTGCCAGCAGCCAATATGCCGGGGGGACCTACAATGAGCAGTTCTTC. Translating it yields CASSQYAGGTYNEQFF.

This clonotype has ten or more counts. The gene calls are TRBV5-6 and TRBJ2-7; the D gene is possibly TRBD1 (6 bases). The germline V gene encodes CDR1 SGHDT and CDR2 YYEEEE. V dropped 4 bases and J dropped 2 bases, with 13 bases sitting between them. The CDR3 runs 14 residues. CDR3 in amino acids: CASSPDSSPYEQYF. The CDR3 DNA follows: TGTGCCAGCAGCCCGGACAGTAGTCCCTACGAGCAGTACTTC.

This chain uses TRBV4-2 with TRBJ2-7, with 7 bases lining up with TRBD2. Germline V CDR1 and CDR2: LGHNA, YNFKEQ. V shed 6 bases, J shed 2 bases, and the junction held 10 bases outside the gene matches. The CDR3 loop spans 15 amino acids. Written as DNA, the CDR3 is TGTGCCAGCAGGGGGGGGGAAGCGAATCCCTACGAGCAGTACTTC. Translated: CASRGGEANPYEQYF.

This clonotype has only a few counts. The chain is built from TRBV4-3 and TRBJ2-7; 7 bases line up with TRBD1. Germline CDR1 LGHNA, CDR2 YSLEER. This CDR3 has 14 residues. V shed 3 bases and J 2 bases; nucleotides not matched to a gene: 4. CDR3 nucleotides: TGCGCCAGCAGCCAGGTGACAGGGACCTACGAGCAGTACTTC. As protein: CASSQVTGTYEQYF.

The genes are TRBV10-1 and TRBJ2-7; D is uncertain. Trimming removed 0 bases from V and 3 bases from J, with 6 bases in between. Per germline, CDR1 WNHNN and CDR2 SYGVQD (reference sequence). The CDR3 totals 13 residues. The DNA for the CDR3 is TGCGCCAGCAGTGAGTCAAGCCTCTACGAGCAGTACTTC. Translated: CASSESSLYEQYF.

This clonotype was detected a few times. This sequence joins TRBV10-3 and TRBJ2-1; D unresolved. The V gene lost 0 bases and the J gene lost 4 bases, with 16 bases spanning the gap. Looked up from germline, CDR1 is ENHRY and CDR2 is SYGVKD. The CDR3 has 17 residues. CDR3 amino acids: CAISESRLRSGYNEQFF. CDR3 sequence (DNA): TGTGCCATCAGTGAGTCAAGGCTTAGATCTGGATACAATGAGCAGTTCTTC.

The chain has TRBV20-1 and TRBJ2-3, with 7 bases matching TRBD2. The ends lost 0 bases at V and 6 bases at J; junction bases unmatched: 12. Germline CDR1 reads DFQATT; CDR2 reads SNEGSKA (reference sequence). This CDR3 comprises 16 residues. CDR3 bases: TGCAGTGCTAGAGATCTTCGCGGGAGTGAGGTGGATACGCAGTATTTT. Its translation is CSARDLRGSEVDTQYF.

In this sample, this clonotype turned up many times. The genes are TRBV5-6 and TRBJ1-5, with 9 bases fitting TRBD1. The germline V gene has CDR1 SGHDT and CDR2 YYEEEE. There are 14 residues in the CDR3. V gave up 4 bases and J gave up 5 bases; unmatched junction bases: 4. CDR3 region: CASSAGTGYQPQHF. In nucleotides, the CDR3 is TGTGCCAGCAGCGCGGGGACAGGGTATCAGCCCCAGCATTTT.

This clonotype has a handful of counts. The rearrangement joins TRBV27 to TRBJ1-5; maybe TRBD1 (5 bases). Germline assignment: CDR1 MNHEY and CDR2 SMNVEV (reference sequence). This CDR3 contains 16 residues. V was trimmed by 2 bases and J by 4 bases, leaving 15 bases between them. The CDR3 sequence: CASSLSGAGPNQPQHF. CDR3 in DNA: TGTGCCAGCAGTTTAAGCGGTGCGGGACCTAATCAGCCCCAGCATTTT.

This clonotype was detected ten times or more. The J gene is TRBJ1-4, the V gene TRBV4-3; the match to TRBD1 covers 12 bases. Germline-derived CDR1 and CDR2 are LGHNA and YSLEER. The CDR3 covers 14 residues. V lost 4 bases, J lost 16 bases, and 10 bases stayed unmatched. The CDR3 region is CASSPGTGGYPGFF. The CDR3 nucleotides are TGCGCCAGCAGCCCGGGGACAGGGGGCTACCCCGGGTTTTTT.

V gene TRBV25-1 combines with J gene TRBJ1-1; D is ambiguous. The V gene lost 4 bases and the J gene lost 7 bases, with 7 bases spanning the gap. This CDR3 has 11 residues. Germline CDR1 MGHDK, CDR2 SYGVNS. The CDR3 loop reads CASSAGGEAFF. Here the CDR3 DNA reads TGTGCCAGCAGTGCAGGAGGTGAAGCTTTCTTT.

CDR3: CSARDLGELYNEQFF. The CDR3 nucleotides are TGCAGTGCTAGAGATCTGGGGGAACTCTACAATGAGCAGTTCTTC. The rearrangement uses TRBV20-1 and TRBJ2-1; TRBD1 or TRBD2 may be the D gene (5 bases each). Deletions cut 0 bases from V and 3 bases from J, with 12 bases between. Looked up from germline, CDR1 is DFQATT and CDR2 is SNEGSKA (reference sequence). CDR3 length: 15 amino acids.

In this sample, this clonotype turned up a few times. The rearrangement uses TRBV23-1 and TRBJ1-2; 8 bases align to TRBD1. TRBV23-1 is annotated as an ORF whose role is uncertain. V dropped 6 bases and J dropped 5; count of bases not matched to a gene: 14. CDR3 length equals 16 residues. CDR3 nucleotides: TGCGCCAGCAGACCACCAGACAGGGGAGGACAGTATGGCTACACCTTC. This gives the protein CASRPPDRGGQYGYTF.

The rearrangement joins TRBV7-3 to TRBJ2-3; D is unclear. CDR3 length: 14 residues. Germline V CDR1 and CDR2: SGHTA, FQGTGA. The V end was cut by 3 bases, the J end by 2 bases, with 9 bases between. The CDR3 loop is CASSLLGHTDTQYF. The DNA for the CDR3 is TGTGCCAGCAGCTTGCTAGGGCACACAGATACGCAGTATTTT.

This clonotype was observed at least ten times. The chain's CDR3 is CASSLLLNNEQFF. The DNA of the CDR3 is TGTGCCAGCAGTTTATTGTTAAATAATGAGCAGTTCTTC. The chain recombines TRBV27 with TRBJ2-1; unclear D gene. The CDR3 extends over 13 amino acids. Trimming took 1 base from V and 7 from J, leaving 8 bases between them. The germline V gene has CDR1 MNHEY and CDR2 SMNVEV (reference sequence).

In this sample, this clonotype turned up many times. A read error may account for a junction end that differs from germline. The rearrangement links TRBV6-4 to TRBJ2-1, with D maybe TRBD2 (6 bases). The CDR3 has 15 amino acids. Germline values: CDR1 MRHNA, CDR2 SNTAGT. The CDR3 protein is CASSSSESSYNAQFF. CDR3 coding DNA: TGTGCCAGCAGCTCTAGCGAGAGCTCCTACAATGCGCAGTTCTTC.

This clonotype was recorded at least ten times. This CDR3 reads CASSASPGQGTGTEAFF. The CDR3 bases are TGCGCCAGCAGCGCTAGTCCGGGACAGGGGACGGGCACTGAAGCTTTCTTT. The rearrangement uses TRBV5-1 and TRBJ1-1, with TRBD1 identical over 10 bases. CDR1 and CDR2 from the germline V gene are SGHRS and YFSETQ. CDR3 length: 17 amino acids. V dropped 4 bases and J dropped 4; count of bases not matched to a gene: 13.

The rearrangement links TRBV29-1 to TRBJ2-5; D might be TRBD2 (6 bases). The ends were cut back, 3 bases at V and 0 bases at J, with 11 bases in the middle. Germline CDR1 and CDR2: SQVTM and ANQGSEA. This CDR3 contains 14 residues. The CDR3, as DNA: TGCAGCGTTGAGGTAGCGGAGTACCAAGAGACCCAGTACTTC. Translating it yields CSVEVAEYQETQYF.

This clonotype was recorded a few times. The rearrangement links TRBV20-1 to TRBJ1-5; TRBD1 is a possible D gene (5 bases). This CDR3 contains 14 residues. The germline V gene encodes CDR1 DFQATT and CDR2 SNEGSKA (reference sequence). With 3 bases removed from V and 5 bases from J, the gap between germline ends came to 14 bases. The CDR3 region is CSARLGRGDQPQHF. DNA for the CDR3: TGCAGTGCTAGGTTGGGACGGGGCGATCAGCCCCAGCATTTT.

The rearrangement links TRBV20-1 to TRBJ1-2; D unclear. CDR1 and CDR2 (germline): DFQATT, SNEGSKA (reference sequence). The CDR3 spans 13 residues. V lost 2 bases and J 5 bases, leaving 12 bases between the germline ends. The CDR3 loop is CSARTSAEYGYTF. CDR3 coding DNA: TGCAGTGCTAGAACGTCGGCGGAATATGGCTACACCTTC.

This clonotype was detected only a few times. V and J are TRBV6-4 and TRBJ2-1; 11 positions match TRBD2. The CDR3 is 14 residues long. Per the germline V gene, CDR1 is MRHNA and CDR2 is SNTAGT. V was clipped by 6 bases and J by 8 bases; unmatched bases: 6. This CDR3 is CASSKGLAGDEQFF. The CDR3 DNA is TGTGCCAGCAGCAAAGGACTAGCGGGCGATGAGCAGTTCTTC.

This clonotype was counted between two and nine times. The chain carries TRBV20-1 and TRBJ2-5; 13 bases map to TRBD2. Germline-derived CDR1 and CDR2 are DFQATT and SNEGSKA (reference sequence). The CDR3 is 14 residues long. The junction had 3 bases not matched to a gene; V was cut back by 5 bases and J by 3 bases. The CDR3: CSAWTSGGKETQYF. CDR3 coding DNA: TGCAGTGCTTGGACTAGCGGGGGTAAAGAGACCCAGTACTTC.

This clonotype has a count of ten or more. The chain uses TRBV12-3 or TRBV12-4 and TRBJ1-1, with TRBD1 as a possible D gene (5 bases). The CDR3 has 15 residues. Trimming took off 6 bases at V and 8 bases at J, with 22 bases between the two ends. The CDR3 DNA is TGTGCCAGCAGCCTCCGGGGGGGAGGAACTGCCGAAGCTTTCTTT. Encoded protein: CASSLRGGGTAEAFF.

The table lists this clonotype with a few counts. This chain links TRBV7-9 with TRBJ2-6; the D gene is possibly TRBD1 (6 bases). This CDR3 region has 14 residues. CDR1 is SEHNR, CDR2 FQNEAQ, per germline (reference sequence). V dropped 6 bases and J dropped 1 base, with 7 bases sitting between them. The chain's CDR3 is CASRGGSGANVLTF. In DNA, the CDR3 is TGTGCCAGCAGAGGGGGATCTGGGGCCAACGTCCTGACTTTC.

The genes are TRBV10-2 and TRBJ2-7; 8 positions match TRBD2. V shed 1 base, J shed 2 bases, and the junction held 4 bases outside the gene matches. The length of the CDR3 is 15 residues. Germline CDR1 reads WSHSY; CDR2 reads SAAADI. This CDR3 reads CASSELVAGTYEQYF. CDR3 bases: TGCGCCAGCAGTGAGTTGGTAGCGGGAACCTACGAGCAGTACTTC.

This sequence joins TRBV6-2 or TRBV6-3 and TRBJ2-1; 13 bases map to TRBD2. Trimming cost V 8 bases and J 9 bases; bases outside gene matches: 13. Germline values: CDR1 MNHEY, CDR2 SVGEGT. The CDR3 sequence is 16 residues long. Written as DNA, the CDR3 is TGTGCCAGCGAATTTCCGGGACTAGCGGGAACCGGTGAGCAGTTCTTC. Encoded protein: CASEFPGLAGTGEQFF.